The clone carrying this T cell receptor (beta chain) appeared many times. Its specificity is unknown. Measured with immunoSEQ multiplex PCR; TCRdb has only the in-frame clones, and not every one. There are about 40,000 clones in the sample, none observed a single time. This entry belongs to a study of T cells after posttransplantation cyclophosphamide. V gave up 10 bases and J gave up 0 bases; unmatched junction bases: 6. This CDR3 spans 14 amino acids. CDR1 is MDHEN and CDR2 is SYDVKM in the germline V gene. Study observations and caveats: Recipient CMV seropositivity and CMV reactivation strongly tracked TRB clonality. Donor-recipient repertoire similarity was low at 1-2 months, rising over year one.

This related bone marrow graft donor gave peripheral blood on the day of marrow donation. This rearrangement joins TRBV28 to TRBJ2-7; 10 bases map to TRBD2. The origin of this receptor is a woman in her fifties or sixties in good health and a related stem cell transplant donor. Sequenced sample: PBMCs. The CDR3 protein is CATTGTSVSYEQYF. As DNA, the CDR3 is TGTGCCACCACCGGGACTAGCGTCTCCTACGAGCAGTACTTC.